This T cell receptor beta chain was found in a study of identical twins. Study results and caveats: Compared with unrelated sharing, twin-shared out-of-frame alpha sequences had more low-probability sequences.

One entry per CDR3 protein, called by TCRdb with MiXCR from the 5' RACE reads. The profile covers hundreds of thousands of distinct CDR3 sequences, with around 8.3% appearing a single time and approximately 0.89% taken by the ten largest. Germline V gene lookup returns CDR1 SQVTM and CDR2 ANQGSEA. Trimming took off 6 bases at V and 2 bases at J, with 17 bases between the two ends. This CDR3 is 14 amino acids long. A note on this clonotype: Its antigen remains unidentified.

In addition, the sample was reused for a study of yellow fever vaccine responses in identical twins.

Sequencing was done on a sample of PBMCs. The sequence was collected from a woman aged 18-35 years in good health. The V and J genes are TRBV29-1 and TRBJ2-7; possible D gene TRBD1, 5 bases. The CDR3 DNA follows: TGCAGCGTGTTAGGCGGACACCCGGCCTACGAGCAGTACTTC. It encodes CSVLGGHPAYEQYF.